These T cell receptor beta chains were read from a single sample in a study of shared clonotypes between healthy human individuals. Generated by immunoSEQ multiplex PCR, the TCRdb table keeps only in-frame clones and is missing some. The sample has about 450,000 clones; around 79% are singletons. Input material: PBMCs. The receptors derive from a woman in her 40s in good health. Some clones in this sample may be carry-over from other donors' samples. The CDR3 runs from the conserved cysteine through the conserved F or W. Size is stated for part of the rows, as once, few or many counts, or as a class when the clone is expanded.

cdr3_aa: CASSPRVGGLNTEAFF
v_call: TRBV9
j_call: TRBJ1-1
clone_size: -

cdr3_aa: CASSLVDREDEAFF
v_call: TRBV5-1
j_call: TRBJ1-1
clone_size: once

cdr3_aa: CASKAGTSGNDEQFF
v_call: TRBV28
j_call: TRBJ2-1
clone_size: few

cdr3_aa: CASSLFVRDLSGANVLTF
v_call: TRBV5-1
j_call: TRBJ2-6
clone_size: -

cdr3_aa: CAISEWMDPSTDTQYF
v_call: TRBV10-3
j_call: TRBJ2-3
clone_size: -

cdr3_aa: CASSEQGTGELFF
v_call: TRBV19
j_call: TRBJ2-2
clone_size: -

cdr3_aa: CASSYPGAGETQYF
v_call: TRBV6-5
j_call: TRBJ2-5
clone_size: -

cdr3_aa: CASSPGGTSGNEQYF
v_call: TRBV5-4
j_call: TRBJ2-7
clone_size: -

cdr3_aa: CASSRRQGETQYF
v_call: TRBV5-1
j_call: TRBJ2-5
clone_size: -

cdr3_aa: CASSPTQGLADTQYF
v_call: TRBV7-8
j_call: TRBJ2-3
clone_size: -

cdr3_aa: CASSLNGVRNQPQHF
v_call: TRBV7-2
j_call: TRBJ1-5
clone_size: -

cdr3_aa: CASSVQGAARGAEQFF
v_call: TRBV6-1
j_call: TRBJ2-1
clone_size: -

cdr3_aa: CATRGAQNQPQHF
v_call: TRBV10-3
j_call: TRBJ1-5
clone_size: -

cdr3_aa: CASSQDGRGTGGYTF
v_call: TRBV4-1
j_call: TRBJ1-2
clone_size: -

cdr3_aa: CASSRQFFSYNEQFF
v_call: TRBV6-5
j_call: TRBJ2-1
clone_size: -

cdr3_aa: CATSRDSSEKLFF
v_call: TRBV15
j_call: TRBJ1-4
clone_size: -

cdr3_aa: CASSLETGVLVSYEQYF
v_call: TRBV5-1
j_call: TRBJ2-7
clone_size: -

cdr3_aa: CAWSYTYEQYF
v_call: TRBV30
j_call: TRBJ2-7
clone_size: -

cdr3_aa: CASSPGGGFSGNTIYF
v_call: TRBV9
j_call: TRBJ1-3
clone_size: -